Included here is one T cell receptor beta chain sequence, with context. V lost 4 bases, J lost 1 base, and 10 bases lay in between. Germline V gene sequence: CDR1 SQVTM, CDR2 ANQGSEA. This CDR3 is 13 amino acids long. This sample is drawn from a study of CD8 T cells in Susac syndrome. An amount of RNA that ranged from 0.5 to 1 ug was reverse transcribed with random hexamers. One entry per CDR3 protein, called by TCRdb with MiXCR from the immunoSEQ multiplex PCR reads. Here the sample spans roughly 100,000 distinct CDR3 sequences, 85% to 95% being singletons. This chain connects TRBV29-1 to TRBJ2-5; maybe TRBD2 (6 bases). Specimen: CD4+ T cells from PBMCs. The sequence came from a human donor with Susac syndrome. CDR3 nucleotides: TGCAGCGTTGGGCGGGATTCCCAAGAGACCCAGTACTTC. It encodes CSVGRDSQETQYF.